This T cell receptor (beta chain) was found in a study of breast tumors, draining lymph nodes, adjacent tissues. Overall study findings and caveats: Compared with lymph nodes, tumors were less diverse; compared with nontumor tissue, more. That most tumor T cells come from lymph nodes remained unproven.

This CDR3 has 16 residues. Germline V gives CDR1 MNHEY, CDR2 SMNVEV (reference sequence). The lymph nodes were axillary draining lymph nodes from breast cancer patients. Each CDR3 protein gets one entry after TCRdb re-called the multiplex PCR reads with MiXCR. The sample yields about 130,000 distinct CDR3 sequences, approximately 22% seen once. Regarding this clonotype: Its target is unknown. Compared with germline, one end of the junction differs, possibly owing to a read error.

The sequenced material came from axillary lymph node tissue. This receptor was obtained from a female donor with breast cancer. Some clones in this sample may be carry-over from other donors' samples. The chain joins TRBV27 to TRBJ1-4; the D is unclear. The CDR3 bases are TGTGTCAGCAGTTTATATAGGTCATCGGCTAATGAAAAACTGTTTTTT. Its translation is CVSSLYRSSANEKLFF.